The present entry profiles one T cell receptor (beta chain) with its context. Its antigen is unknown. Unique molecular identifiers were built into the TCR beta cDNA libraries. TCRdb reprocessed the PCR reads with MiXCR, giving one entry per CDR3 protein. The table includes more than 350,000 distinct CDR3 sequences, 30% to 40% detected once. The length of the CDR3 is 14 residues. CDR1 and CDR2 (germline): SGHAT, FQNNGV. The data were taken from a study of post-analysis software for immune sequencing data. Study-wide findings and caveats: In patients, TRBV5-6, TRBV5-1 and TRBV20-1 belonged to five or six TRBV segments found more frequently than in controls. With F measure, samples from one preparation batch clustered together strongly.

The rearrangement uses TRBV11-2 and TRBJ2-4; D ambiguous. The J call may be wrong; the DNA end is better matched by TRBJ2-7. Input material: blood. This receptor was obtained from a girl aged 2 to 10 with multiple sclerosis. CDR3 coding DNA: TGTGCCAGCAGTTATATATCGGTCCCCCACGAGCAGTACTTC. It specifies CASSYISVPHEQYF.